A single T cell receptor (beta chain) is shown here with its context. TCRdb recomputed calls from the RT-PCR reads with MiXCR, one row per CDR3 protein. The data hold 550,000 to 650,000 distinct CDR3 sequences, with 12% observed a single time. This sample stems from a study of response to subunit inactivated influenza vaccine. The TCR originated in a man in his fifties or sixties who received an inactivated influenza vaccine. The sequences come from PBMCs from blood, collected on the day of vaccination.

CDR3 residues: CASQGLAQGGELFF. The CDR3 DNA is TGTGCCAGCCAAGGACTAGCGCAGGGCGGGGAGCTGTTTTTT. The chain combines TRBV27 with TRBJ2-2; 9 bases fit TRBD2. The CDR3 covers 14 residues. The germline V gene has CDR1 MNHEY and CDR2 SMNVEV (reference sequence). Germline trimming cut 8 bases from V and 7 bases from J; bases unmatched to any gene: 8.